Listed below are T cell receptor beta chains from one sample, sequenced in a study of shared clonotypes between healthy human individuals. TCRdb's copy holds only in-frame clones and misses some; the assay was immunoSEQ multiplex PCR. Here the sample spans 1.5 million to 2.5 million clones, approximately 94% being singletons. The sample comprised naive CD8+ T cells sorted from blood. These receptors were obtained from a man between 18 and 29 years old in good health. Both conserved end residues are trimmed from each CDR3. The order of the fields is J gene, V gene, CDR3 protein.

J: TRBJ2-7; V: TRBV18; CDR3: ASSPPQGTHEQY
J: TRBJ1-4; V: TRBV27; CDR3: ASSFSRPNEKLF
J: TRBJ1-2; V: TRBV27; CDR3: ASSPNLQGFGYT
J: TRBJ1-2; V: TRBV27; CDR3: ASSITGGVYGYT
J: TRBJ2-7; V: TRBV30; CDR3: GIGDTYEQY
J: TRBJ2-7; V: TRBV27; CDR3: ASSFPPAGFYEQY
J: TRBJ2-1; V: TRBV2; CDR3: ASRSQTSGSGNEQF
J: TRBJ1-1; V: TRBV4-1; CDR3: ASSPGTHTEAF
J: TRBJ2-1; V: TRBV29-1; CDR3: SVSGYNEQF
J: TRBJ2-5; V: TRBV6-5; CDR3: ASSYGQGRWETQY
J: TRBJ2-7; V: TRBV19; CDR3: ASSTGTSLIYEQY
J: TRBJ2-2; V: TRBV7-8; CDR3: ASSSVLYTGELF
J: TRBJ1-5; V: TRBV4-1; CDR3: ASSQGGQPNQPQH
J: TRBJ2-7; V: TRBV29-1; CDR3: SVLQGGEQY
J: TRBJ2-5; V: TRBV28; CDR3: ASSSSTGPETQY
J: TRBJ2-7; V: TRBV11-2; CDR3: ASSLEPFEEFYEQY
J: TRBJ2-3; V: TRBV14; CDR3: ASSPLAGTSTDTQY
J: TRBJ2-7; V: TRBV5-6; CDR3: ASSLERNNYEQY
J: TRBJ2-7; V: TRBV15; CDR3: ATSPTVPPSYEQY
J: TRBJ2-7; V: TRBV4-1; CDR3: ASSQQGAYEQY
J: TRBJ2-1; V: TRBV2; CDR3: ASSDDEQF
J: TRBJ1-1; V: TRBV10-3; CDR3: AISEGTGDDEAF
J: TRBJ2-1; V: TRBV6-6; CDR3: ASSYSVNEQF
J: TRBJ2-7; V: TRBV7-9; CDR3: ASSWTGLTYEQY
J: TRBJ1-2; V: TRBV5-6; CDR3: ASSLLQGASGYT
J: TRBJ1-6; V: TRBV9; CDR3: ASSVEGGSSYNSPLH
J: TRBJ2-7; V: TRBV28; CDR3: ASNDLDGTYEQY
J: TRBJ1-1; V: TRBV7-9; CDR3: ASSPGQGKIGDTEAF
J: TRBJ2-7; V: TRBV5-5; CDR3: ASSEGPGSSYEQY
J: TRBJ2-7; V: TRBV4-1; CDR3: ASSHTSGSYYEQY
J: TRBJ1-1; V: TRBV7-9; CDR3: ASSLSTGLNTEAF
J: TRBJ1-2; V: TRBV5-6; CDR3: ASSDGTNYGYT
J: TRBJ2-1; V: TRBV10-1; CDR3: ASSESDSNNEQF
J: TRBJ2-3; V: TRBV14; CDR3: ASSQEDSSTDTQY
J: TRBJ2-2; V: TRBV27; CDR3: ASSFSGTGELF
J: TRBJ1-6; V: TRBV18; CDR3: ASSPFEYNSPLH
J: TRBJ2-1; V: TRBV10-2; CDR3: ASSESFYNEQF
J: TRBJ1-3; V: TRBV6-5; CDR3: ASSRQGVSGNTIY
J: TRBJ2-7; V: TRBV5-8; CDR3: ASSFVIWTGGDEQY
J: TRBJ2-7; V: TRBV5-8; CDR3: ASSWTGFGEQY
J: TRBJ1-2; V: TRBV25-1; CDR3: ASSELVPGRGYGYT
J: TRBJ2-7; V: TRBV19; CDR3: ASSYNRVYEQY
J: TRBJ2-7; V: TRBV5-6; CDR3: ASSLRGASYEQY
J: TRBJ2-2; V: TRBV5-1; CDR3: ASSVGLAGATGELF
J: TRBJ2-1; V: TRBV27; CDR3: ASSSSSSYNEQF
J: TRBJ2-7; V: TRBV18; CDR3: ASSQGSGYEQY
J: TRBJ1-5; V: TRBV19; CDR3: ASSTGQGDNQPQH
J: TRBJ2-6; V: TRBV29-1; CDR3: SVESQFGANVLT
J: TRBJ2-2; V: TRBV30; CDR3: AWDGLAGGRETGELF
J: TRBJ1-2; V: TRBV7-9; CDR3: ASTSTGIYGYT
J: TRBJ2-7; V: TRBV6-5; CDR3: ASSYTTESYEQY
J: TRBJ1-1; V: TRBV9; CDR3: ASSLLGGTEAF
J: TRBJ1-6; V: TRBV6-1; CDR3: ASSDRRGQNSPLH
J: TRBJ1-1; V: TRBV28; CDR3: ASSLGRYTEAF
J: TRBJ2-1; V: TRBV27; CDR3: ASNPSLAGFWLEQF
J: TRBJ2-7; V: TRBV6-5; CDR3: ASSQGDRGYEQY
J: TRBJ2-7; V: TRBV9; CDR3: ASSVGTGATYEQY
J: TRBJ2-7; V: TRBV7-2; CDR3: ASSSDEDVTYEQY